Sequencing of this T cell receptor beta chain was carried out in a study of blood T cell repertoires in COVID-19. On the study more broadly: Spain, Italy and the United States supplied samples that represented acute and convalescent COVID-19. The analysed material was cDNA or gDNA that came from T cells, B-cell-depleted T cells, or PBMCs.

The CDR3 extends over 18 amino acids. Germline CDR1 and CDR2: SGHRS and YFSETQ. V was cut by 2 bases and J by 0 bases, with 18 bases left in between. Authors' processing steps: Amplification from reference gene primers served as the basis for estimated nucleated cell counts. TCRdb's table, derived via immunoSEQ multiplex PCR, lists solely in-frame clones and lacks some. The DNA gave D and trimming, while V, J and clone size come from that table. The table lists roughly 260,000 clones, about 87% of them singletons, with about 4% in the top ten. Sequenced material: peripheral blood. The chain links TRBV5-1 to TRBJ1-3, with D tentatively TRBD1 (5 bases). The TCR originated in a man between 60 and 75 years old who had recovered from COVID-19. The DNA for the CDR3 is TGCGCCAGCAGCTTACCGGAGGGGTCCATTTACTCTGGAAACACCATATATTTT. It is translated as CASSLPEGSIYSGNTIYF.